The 14 T cell receptor beta chains below come from one sample, sequenced in a study of breast tumors, draining lymph nodes, adjacent tissues. Breast cancer patients provided tissue from their axillary draining lymph nodes. TCRdb passed the multiplex PCR reads through MiXCR, listing each CDR3 protein once. The sample yields 90,000 to 120,000 distinct CDR3 sequences, roughly 20% seen once. The source material was axillary lymph node tissue. The receptors derive from a female donor with breast cancer. Some clones in this sample may be carry-over from other donors' samples.

The rearrangement links TRBV6-2 or TRBV6-3 to TRBJ2-1, with 9 positions matching TRBD2. The germline V gene encodes CDR1 MNHEY and CDR2 SVGEGT. The length of the CDR3 is 15 residues. V shed 8 bases and J 4 bases; nucleotides not matched to a gene: 9. The CDR3 DNA reads as TGTGCCAGCGCTCCTAGCGGGGCGGGGTACAATGAGCAGTTCTTC. It specifies CASAPSGAGYNEQFF.

In nucleotides, the CDR3 is TGTGCCAGCAGATCCAGGGTTACAGATACGCAGTATTTT. Translating gives CASRSRVTDTQYF. The rearrangement uses TRBV28 and TRBJ2-3; tentative D call: TRBD1 (5 bases). The CDR3 covers 13 residues. In germline, CDR1 is MDHEN, CDR2 SYDVKM. Trimming removed 6 bases from V and 3 bases from J, with 10 bases in between.

This clonotype has a handful of counts. A much larger clone differs by one base, so this may be a read error. The V call is TRBV4-2, the J call TRBJ2-1; no reliable D call. V was trimmed by 1 base and J by 9 bases, leaving 7 bases between them. CDR3 length: 12 amino acids. Germline CDR1 reads LGHNA; CDR2 reads YNFKEQ. In nucleotides, the CDR3 is TGTGCCAGCAGCCAAGGGCGCACTGAGCAGTTCTTC. Protein product: CASSQGRTEQFF.

Ten or more counts support this clonotype. The chain combines TRBV2 with TRBJ2-1; no definite D call. Germline V gene lookup returns CDR1 SNHLY and CDR2 FYNNEI. With 2 bases removed from V and 8 bases from J, the gap between germline ends came to 16 bases. The CDR3 is 15 residues long. CDR3 DNA sequence: TGTGCCAGCAGTGAATGGGAAAGGGCTGCATATGAGCAGTTCTTC. As protein: CASSEWERAAYEQFF.

This clonotype was detected ten times or more. The chain recombines TRBV9 with TRBJ2-1; 7 bases agree with TRBD2. With 1 base clipped from V and 9 bases from J, the junction kept 13 bases outside the gene matches. This CDR3 is built from 16 residues. CDR1 SGDLS and CDR2 YYNGEE come from the germline V gene. The CDR3 region is CASSVRGSPTSFEQFF. The CDR3 nucleotides are TGTGCCAGCAGCGTACGGGGGTCACCGACTAGCTTTGAGCAGTTCTTC.

In the case of this clonotype: A much more abundant neighbour one base away suggests this may be a read error. The chain is built from TRBV5-4 and TRBJ2-7; maybe TRBD2 (5 bases). Germline values: CDR1 SGHNT, CDR2 YYREEE (reference sequence). The CDR3 contains 12 residues. V was trimmed by 3 bases and J by 6 bases, leaving 10 bases between them. The CDR3 DNA follows: TGTGCCAGCAGCTCCCCGGGGTGCGAGCAGTACTTC. Its protein is CASSSPGCEQYF.

The V call is TRBV5-4, the J call TRBJ2-7, with D perhaps matching TRBD1 (6 bases). The CDR3 spans 15 residues. The germline V gene encodes CDR1 SGHNT and CDR2 YYREEE (reference sequence). Trimming removed 8 bases at V and 5 bases at J, with 23 bases between. CDR3 protein: CASSHPGVRADEQYF. CDR3 coding DNA: TGTGCCAGTAGCCACCCAGGGGTCAGGGCTGACGAGCAGTACTTC. Full variable domain (missing parts from reference TRBV5-4 and TRBJ2-7): ETGVTQSPTHLIKTRGQQVTLRCSSQSGHNTVSWYQQALGQGPQFIFQYYREEENGRGNFPPRFSGLQFPNYSSELNVNALELDDSALYLCASSHPGVRADEQYFGPGTRLTVT.

This clonotype was seen at least ten times. This chain joins TRBV5-5 and TRBJ1-5; the D is unclear. CDR3 length: 15 residues. V gave up 4 bases and J gave up 3 bases, with 14 bases separating them. From germline, CDR1 is SGHKS and CDR2 YYEKEE (reference sequence). The CDR3 bases are TGTGCCAGCAGCCTCGGTGGCGGACCCAATCAGCCCCAGCATTTT. It specifies CASSLGGGPNQPQHF.

As for this clonotype: A much larger clone lies one base from this, so it may be a read error. The chain uses TRBV3-1 and TRBJ2-7, with 9 bases identical to TRBD2. CDR1 and CDR2 from the germline V gene are LGHDT and YNNKEL (reference sequence). The CDR3 consists of 15 residues. CDR3 in DNA: TGTGCCAGCAGCCAAGCACCTAGCGGGACCTACGGGCAGTACTTC. Translated: CASSQAPSGTYGQYF.

This clonotype was detected ten times or more. The chain uses TRBV20-1 and TRBJ2-3; 7 nucleotides align to TRBD2. The germline gives CDR1 DFQATT, CDR2 SNEGSKA (reference sequence). This CDR3 spans 14 amino acids. CDR3 sequence (DNA): TGCAGCCACGTACTAGCGAGAGGGGCAGATACGCAGTATTTT. Amino acids: CSHVLARGADTQYF.

This clonotype has a count of ten or more. The chain links TRBV5-6 to TRBJ1-5; 8 bases match TRBD1. The germline V gene has CDR1 SGHDT and CDR2 YYEEEE. V shed 2 bases, J shed 2 bases, and the junction held 6 bases outside the gene matches. The CDR3 loop spans 16 amino acids. The CDR3 DNA reads TGTGCCAGCAGCTTTTATGACAGGGGTGGCAATCAGCCCCAGCATTTT. Amino acid sequence: CASSFYDRGGNQPQHF. The full variable domain, rest sourced from reference TRBV5-6 and TRBJ1-5, is DAGVTQSPTHLIKTRGQQVTLRCSPKSGHDTVSWYQQALGQGPQFIFQYYEEEERQRGNFPDRFSGHQFPNYSSELNVNALLLGDSALYLCASSFYDRGGNQPQHFGDGTRLSIL.

This clonotype was seen ten or more times. This rearrangement joins TRBV10-3 to TRBJ2-7; D is uncertain. The germline V gene encodes CDR1 ENHRY and CDR2 SYGVKD. This CDR3 region has 13 residues. V lost 2 bases, J lost 3 bases, and 8 bases lay in between. CDR3 region: CAISENDGYEQYF. CDR3 sequence (DNA): TGTGCCATCAGTGAGAATGACGGCTACGAGCAGTACTTC.

Notes on this clonotype: A much larger clone lies one base from this, so it may be a read error. J is TRBJ2-7 and V is TRBV7-7; TRBD1 or TRBD2 may be the D gene (5 bases each). The CDR3 contains 13 residues. Deletions cut 6 bases from V and 0 bases from J, with 9 bases between. The germline gives CDR1 SSHAT, CDR2 FNYEAQ (reference sequence). The CDR3 coding sequence is TGTGCCAGCAGTCGGGACCTCTCCTACGAGCAGTACTTC. Protein: CASSRDLSYEQYF.

V gene TRBV30 combines with J gene TRBJ1-4, with D maybe TRBD1 (5 bases). The V gene's germline CDR1 is GTSNPN and CDR2 SVGIG (reference sequence). The CDR3 length is 13 residues. V shed 7 bases and J shed 5 bases, with 14 bases lying between them. The CDR3 protein is CASSTEKNEKLFF. The CDR3, as DNA: TGTGCCTCATCGACAGAGAAGAATGAAAAACTGTTTTTT.